The clone carrying this TCR beta chain was seen at least ten times. The sequenced template was RNA, covering the TCR beta CDR3 region. HTBI-primed RT-PCR formed the first round, and a multiplex PCR formed the second. TCRdb re-derived calls from the multiplex PCR reads in MiXCR, one entry per CDR3 protein. The data hold 740,000 or so distinct CDR3 sequences, with about 44% observed a single time. The data belong to a study of Graves' ophthalmopathy and Graves' hyperthyroidism. A duration under 3 months, NOSPECS ≥4, CAS ≥3 and moderate-to-severe activity characterized the donors with ophthalmopathy. If patients had other autoimmune diseases, uncontrolled infections, pregnancy or lactation, they were excluded. The germline V and J ends were trimmed by 0 bases and 8 bases, with 10 bases remaining between them. CDR1 is SEHNR, CDR2 FQNEAQ, per germline (reference sequence). The CDR3 length is 13 residues.

Sequencing input: peripheral blood. The genes are TRBV7-9 and TRBJ1-1; D uncertain. This receptor was obtained from an adult man with Graves' ophthalmopathy. CDR3 nucleotides: TGTGCCAGCAGCTTAGCAAGGATGTCGGAAGCTTTCTTT. It specifies CASSLARMSEAFF.